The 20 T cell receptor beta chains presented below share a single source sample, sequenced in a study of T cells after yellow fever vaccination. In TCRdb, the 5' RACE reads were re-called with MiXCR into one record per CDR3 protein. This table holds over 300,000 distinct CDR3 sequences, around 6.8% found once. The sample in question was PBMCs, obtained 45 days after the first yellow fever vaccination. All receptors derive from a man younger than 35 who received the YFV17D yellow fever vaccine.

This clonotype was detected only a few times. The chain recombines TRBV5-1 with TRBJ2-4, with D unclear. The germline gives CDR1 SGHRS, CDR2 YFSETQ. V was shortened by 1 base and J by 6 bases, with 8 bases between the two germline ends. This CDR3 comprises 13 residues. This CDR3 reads CASSLSNRNIQYF. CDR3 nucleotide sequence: TGCGCCAGCAGCTTGAGTAACAGAAACATTCAGTACTTC.

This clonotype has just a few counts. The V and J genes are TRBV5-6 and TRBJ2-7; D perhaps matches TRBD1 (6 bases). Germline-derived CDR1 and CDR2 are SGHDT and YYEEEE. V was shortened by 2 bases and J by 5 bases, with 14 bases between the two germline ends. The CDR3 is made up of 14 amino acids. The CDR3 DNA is TGTGCCAGCAGCTTCGGGACAACTCGCGACGAGCAGTACTTC. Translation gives CASSFGTTRDEQYF.

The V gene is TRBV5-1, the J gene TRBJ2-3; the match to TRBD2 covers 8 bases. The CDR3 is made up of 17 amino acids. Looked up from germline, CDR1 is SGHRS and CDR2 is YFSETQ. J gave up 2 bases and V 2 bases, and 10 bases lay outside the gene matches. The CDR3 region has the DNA TGCGCCAGCAGCTTTATTTTCGGGGGGGCGATCACAGATACGCAGTATTTT. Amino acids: CASSFIFGGAITDTQYF.

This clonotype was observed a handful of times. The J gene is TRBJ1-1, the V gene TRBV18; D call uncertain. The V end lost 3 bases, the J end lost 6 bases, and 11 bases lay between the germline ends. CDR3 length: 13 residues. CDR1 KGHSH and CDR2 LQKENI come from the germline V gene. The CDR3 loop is CASSPDLRAEAFF. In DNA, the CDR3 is TGTGCCAGCTCACCCGACCTTAGGGCTGAAGCTTTCTTT. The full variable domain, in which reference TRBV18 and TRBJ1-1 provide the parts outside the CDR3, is NAGVMQNPRHLVRRRGQEARLRCSPMKGHSHVYWYRQLPEEGLKFMVYLQKENIIDESGMPKERFSAEFPKEGPSILRIQQVVRGDSAAYFCASSPDLRAEAFFGQGTRLTVV.

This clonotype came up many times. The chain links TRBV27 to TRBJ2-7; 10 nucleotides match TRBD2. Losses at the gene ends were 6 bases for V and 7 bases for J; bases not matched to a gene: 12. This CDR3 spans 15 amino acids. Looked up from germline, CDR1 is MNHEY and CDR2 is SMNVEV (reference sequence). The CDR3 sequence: CASRRPSGGSNEQYV. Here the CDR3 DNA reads TGTGCCAGCAGGCGCCCTAGCGGGGGATCGAATGAGCAGTACGTC.

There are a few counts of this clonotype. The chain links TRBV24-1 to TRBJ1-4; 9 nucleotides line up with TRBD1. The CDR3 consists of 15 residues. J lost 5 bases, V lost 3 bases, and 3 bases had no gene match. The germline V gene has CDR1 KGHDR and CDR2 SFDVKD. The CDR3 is CATSDPGTGNEKLFF. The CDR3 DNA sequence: TGTGCCACCAGTGATCCCGGGACAGGGAATGAAAAACTGTTTTTT.

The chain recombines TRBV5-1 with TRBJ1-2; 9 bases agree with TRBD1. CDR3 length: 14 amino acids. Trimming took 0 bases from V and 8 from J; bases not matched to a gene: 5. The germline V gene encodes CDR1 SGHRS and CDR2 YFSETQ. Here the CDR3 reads CASSLDRGREGYTF. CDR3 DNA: TGCGCCAGCAGCTTGGACAGGGGGCGCGAGGGCTACACCTTC.

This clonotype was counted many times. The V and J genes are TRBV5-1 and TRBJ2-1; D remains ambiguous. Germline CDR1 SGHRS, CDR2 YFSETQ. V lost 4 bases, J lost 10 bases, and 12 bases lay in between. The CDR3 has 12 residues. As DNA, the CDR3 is TGCGCCAGCAGCGACTCGTGGAACGAGCAGTTCTTC. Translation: CASSDSWNEQFF. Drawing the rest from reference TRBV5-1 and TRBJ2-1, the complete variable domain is KAGVTQTPRYLIKTRGQQVTLSCSPISGHRSVSWYQQTPGQGLQFLFEYFSETQRNKGNFPGRFSGRQFSNSRSEMNVSTLELGDSALYLCASSDSWNEQFFGPGTRLTVL.

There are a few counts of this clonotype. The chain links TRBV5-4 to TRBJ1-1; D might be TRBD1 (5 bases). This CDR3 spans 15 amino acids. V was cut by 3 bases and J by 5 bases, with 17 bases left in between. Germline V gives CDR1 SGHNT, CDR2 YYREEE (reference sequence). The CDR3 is CASSWDPTGGTEAFF. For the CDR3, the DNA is TGTGCCAGCAGCTGGGACCCTACGGGGGGAACTGAAGCTTTCTTT.

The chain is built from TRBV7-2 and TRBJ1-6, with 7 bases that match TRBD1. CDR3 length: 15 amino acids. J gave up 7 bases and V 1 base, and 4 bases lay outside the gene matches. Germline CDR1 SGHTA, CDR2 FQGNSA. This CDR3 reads CASSLVTGSNSPLHF. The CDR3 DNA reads TGTGCCAGCAGCTTAGTGACAGGGTCCAATTCACCCCTCCACTTT.

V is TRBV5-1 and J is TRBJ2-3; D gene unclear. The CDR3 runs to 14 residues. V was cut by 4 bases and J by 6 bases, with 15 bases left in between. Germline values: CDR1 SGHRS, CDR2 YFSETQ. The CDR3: CASSPKIAPDTQYF. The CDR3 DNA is TGCGCCAGCAGCCCGAAAATAGCTCCGGATACGCAGTATTTT.

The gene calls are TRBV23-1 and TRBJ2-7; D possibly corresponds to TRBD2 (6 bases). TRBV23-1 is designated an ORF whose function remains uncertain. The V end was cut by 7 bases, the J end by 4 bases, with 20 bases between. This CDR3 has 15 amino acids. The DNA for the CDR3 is TGCGCCAGCATCTCTTGCGGGATTGGTCTATACGAGCAGTACTTC. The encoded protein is CASISCGIGLYEQYF.

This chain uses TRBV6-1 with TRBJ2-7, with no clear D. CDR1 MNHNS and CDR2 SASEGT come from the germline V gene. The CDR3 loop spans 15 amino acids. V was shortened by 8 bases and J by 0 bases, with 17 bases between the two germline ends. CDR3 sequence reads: CASQRKAPSSYEQYV. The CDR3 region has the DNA TGTGCCAGCCAACGAAAGGCGCCAAGCTCCTACGAGCAGTACGTC.

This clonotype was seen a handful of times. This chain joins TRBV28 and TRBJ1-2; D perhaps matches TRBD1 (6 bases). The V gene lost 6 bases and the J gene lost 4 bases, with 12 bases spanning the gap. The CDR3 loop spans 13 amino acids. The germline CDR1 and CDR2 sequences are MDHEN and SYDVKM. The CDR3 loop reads CASRIRGSYGYTF. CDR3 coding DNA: TGTGCCAGCAGGATTAGGGGGAGCTATGGCTACACCTTC.

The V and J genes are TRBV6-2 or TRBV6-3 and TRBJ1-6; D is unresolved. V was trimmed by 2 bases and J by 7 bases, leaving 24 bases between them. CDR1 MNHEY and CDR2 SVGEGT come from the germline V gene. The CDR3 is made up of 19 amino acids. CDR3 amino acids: CASSYRTLALARGNSPLHF. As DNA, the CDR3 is TGTGCCAGCAGTTACCGAACTCTAGCCCTGGCCCGAGGGAATTCACCCCTCCACTTT.

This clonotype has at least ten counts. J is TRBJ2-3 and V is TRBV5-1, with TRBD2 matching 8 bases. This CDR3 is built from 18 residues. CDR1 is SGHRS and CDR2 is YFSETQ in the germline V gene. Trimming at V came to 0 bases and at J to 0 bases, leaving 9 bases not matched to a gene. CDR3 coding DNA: TGCGCCAGCAGCTTGGGGGTAGCGGGGAGCTCAAGCACAGATACGCAGTATTTT. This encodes CASSLGVAGSSSTDTQYF. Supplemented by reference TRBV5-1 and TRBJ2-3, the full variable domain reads KAGVTQTPRYLIKTRGQQVTLSCSPISGHRSVSWYQQTPGQGLQFLFEYFSETQRNKGNFPGRFSGRQFSNSRSEMNVSTLELGDSALYLCASSLGVAGSSSTDTQYFGPGTRLTVL.

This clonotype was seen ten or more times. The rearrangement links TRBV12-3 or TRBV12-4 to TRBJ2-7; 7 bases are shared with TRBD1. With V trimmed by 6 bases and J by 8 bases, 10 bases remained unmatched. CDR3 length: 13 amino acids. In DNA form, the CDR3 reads TGTGCCAGCAGCCGGACACAGGGGACCAAGCAGTACTTC. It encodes CASSRTQGTKQYF.

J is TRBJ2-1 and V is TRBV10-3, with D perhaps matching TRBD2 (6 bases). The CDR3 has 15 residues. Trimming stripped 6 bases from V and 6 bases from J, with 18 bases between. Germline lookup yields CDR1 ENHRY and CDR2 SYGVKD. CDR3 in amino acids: CAIRPWREDRNEQFF. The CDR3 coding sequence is TGTGCCATCAGACCCTGGCGGGAAGACCGCAATGAGCAGTTCTTC.

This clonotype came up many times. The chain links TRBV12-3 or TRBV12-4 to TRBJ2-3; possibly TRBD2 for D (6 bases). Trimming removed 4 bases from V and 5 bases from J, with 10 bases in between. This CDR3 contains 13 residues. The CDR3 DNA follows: TGTGCCAGCAGTTCGCGGGGTGAAGATACGCAGTATTTT. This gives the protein CASSSRGEDTQYF.

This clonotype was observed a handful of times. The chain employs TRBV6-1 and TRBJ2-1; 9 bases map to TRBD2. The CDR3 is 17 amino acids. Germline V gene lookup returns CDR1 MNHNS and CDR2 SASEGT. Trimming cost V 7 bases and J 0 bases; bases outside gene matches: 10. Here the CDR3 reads CASTTILAGSSYNEQFF. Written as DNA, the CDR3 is TGTGCCAGCACCACCATCCTAGCGGGGAGCTCCTACAATGAGCAGTTCTTC.